Shown below are 26 T cell receptor beta chains from a single sample sequenced in a study of response to subunit inactivated influenza vaccine. MiXCR, applied by TCRdb to the RT-PCR reads, yields one record per CDR3 protein. This repertoire shows about 520,000 distinct CDR3 sequences, roughly 25% found once; its top ten account for less than 2.5%. The sequenced sample was CD4+ T cells sorted from PBMCs, obtained around 5 days after vaccination. Receptors originate from a man between 50 and 59 years old who received an inactivated influenza vaccine.

This clonotype was observed a handful of times. DNA for the CDR3: TGTGCCAGCAGTTCCGACAGGCGATGGGCTAATTCACCCCTCCACTTT. Residues: CASSSDRRWANSPLHF. The chain uses TRBV6-2 or TRBV6-3 and TRBJ1-6, with D maybe TRBD1 (6 bases). Looked up from germline, CDR1 is MNHEY and CDR2 is SVGEGT. CDR3 length: 16 amino acids. The V gene lost 4 bases and the J gene lost 6 bases, with 16 bases spanning the gap.

This chain joins TRBV6-1 and TRBJ1-1; tentative D call: TRBD1 (6 bases). This CDR3 contains 15 residues. Germline CDR1 MNHNS, CDR2 SASEGT. The V and J ends lost 2 bases and 6 bases respectively, with 16 bases between them. DNA of the CDR3: TGTGCCAGCAGTGAAAGAGGGGGAGGGGTAGCTGAAGCTTTCTTT. Translation: CASSERGGGVAEAFF.

The V and J genes are TRBV5-6 and TRBJ2-1; 7 bases fit TRBD1. The CDR3 is made up of 14 amino acids. Germline V gene sequence: CDR1 SGHDT, CDR2 YYEEEE. V was clipped by 0 bases and J by 5 bases; unmatched bases: 2. The CDR3, as DNA: TGTGCCAGCAGCTTGGGGGACAGCCACAATGAGCAGTTCTTC. It yields the protein CASSLGDSHNEQFF.

The genes are TRBV4-2 and TRBJ1-1; perhaps TRBD1 as D (5 bases). Germline CDR1 and CDR2: LGHNA and YNFKEQ. V was cut by 1 base and J by 4 bases, with 10 bases left in between. CDR3 size: 14 residues. The CDR3 is CASSQVGLGTEAFF. CDR3 DNA: TGTGCCAGCAGCCAAGTGGGACTGGGCACTGAAGCTTTCTTT.

This clonotype has only a few counts. CDR3 DNA: TGTGCCAGCAGCAAGGGCGGACAGGGAATACGGGAGCAGTTCTTC. Translation: CASSKGGQGIREQFF. This sequence joins TRBV12-3 or TRBV12-4 and TRBJ2-1; 8 positions match TRBD1. The CDR3 length is 15 residues. The ends lost 6 bases at V and 10 bases at J; junction bases unmatched: 14.

This clonotype occurred many times. The J gene is TRBJ2-7, the V gene TRBV29-1, with no clear D. Germline CDR1 and CDR2: SQVTM and ANQGSEA. This CDR3 is 13 amino acids long. V was pared by 2 bases and J by 2 bases, with 10 bases between. In DNA form, the CDR3 reads TGCAGCGTTGAAAAGGAATCGACCTACGAGCAGTACTTC. Its translation: CSVEKESTYEQYF.

V gene TRBV3-1 combines with J gene TRBJ1-1; a possible D gene is TRBD1 (6 bases). V gave up 4 bases and J gave up 5 bases, with 8 bases separating them. Germline V gives CDR1 LGHDT, CDR2 YNNKEL (reference sequence). This CDR3 is built from 12 residues. CDR3 sequence: CASSRGRTEAFF. The DNA of the CDR3 is TGTGCCAGCAGCCGGGGGCGTACTGAAGCTTTCTTT.

This sequence joins TRBV18 and TRBJ1-1, with D maybe TRBD1 (5 bases). This CDR3 has 15 amino acids. Per the germline V gene, CDR1 is KGHSH and CDR2 is LQKENI. Trimming took off 3 bases at V and 0 bases at J, with 11 bases between the two ends. CDR3 sequence (DNA): TGTGCCAGCTCACCTCACCGACAGATGAACACTGAAGCTTTCTTT. This gives the protein CASSPHRQMNTEAFF.

This chain connects TRBV20-1 to TRBJ2-3; 10 nucleotides match TRBD1. Unmatched junction bases numbered 8, after V lost 7 bases and J lost 7 bases. Per germline, CDR1 DFQATT and CDR2 SNEGSKA (reference sequence). The CDR3 has 13 amino acids. The CDR3 DNA sequence: TGCAGTGGGCGGGACAGGGGCCTGTATACGCAGTATTTT. Translating it yields CSGRDRGLYTQYF.

This clonotype has ten or more counts. The CDR3 DNA is TGTGCCAGCAGCTTAGGGGTAAGAGCGGGAGTTCCCTACGAGCAGTACTTC. Its protein product is CASSLGVRAGVPYEQYF. The chain recombines TRBV7-2 with TRBJ2-7; TRBD2 aligns across 8 bases. The trim removed 1 base at V and 2 bases at J, leaving 10 bases unmatched. CDR1 SGHTA and CDR2 FQGNSA come from the germline V gene. This CDR3 has 17 amino acids. The full variable domain, rest sourced from reference TRBV7-2 and TRBJ2-7, is GAGVSQSPSNKVTEKGKDVELRCDPISGHTALYWYRQSLGQGLEFLIYFQGNSAPDKSGLPSDRFSAERTGGSVSTLTIQRTQQEDSAVYLCASSLGVRAGVPYEQYFGPGTRLTVT.

This clonotype has just one count. The chain is built from TRBV4-1 and TRBJ2-5, with D possibly being TRBD2 (5 bases). Germline V gene sequence: CDR1 MGHRA, CDR2 YSYEKL. CDR3 length: 14 amino acids. V dropped 1 base and J dropped 4 bases, with 10 bases sitting between them. The CDR3 spells CASSQVAGGETQYF. The CDR3 DNA reads TGCGCCAGCAGCCAAGTTGCAGGAGGAGAGACCCAGTACTTC.

In its sample, this clonotype was seen many times. The chain combines TRBV12-3 or TRBV12-4 with TRBJ2-5, with D tentatively TRBD2 (6 bases). Trimming left V 3 bases short and J 9 bases short, with 14 bases between. The CDR3 covers 13 residues. CDR3 DNA sequence: TGTGCCAGCAGTTTTCAACGGCCGGGGGCCCAGTACTTC. The encoded protein is CASSFQRPGAQYF.

J is TRBJ1-6 and V is TRBV24-1; D might be TRBD1 (5 bases). Trimming cost V 7 bases and J 10 bases, with 13 bases left between them. Germline CDR1 KGHDR, CDR2 SFDVKD. The CDR3 is 13 residues long. CDR3 coding DNA: TGTGCCACCAGGTGGGGGGTGAACTCACCCCTCCACTTT. Its protein is CATRWGVNSPLHF.

The V gene is TRBV5-4, the J gene TRBJ2-3; 9 positions match TRBD1. The CDR3 has 19 residues. The germline gives CDR1 SGHNT, CDR2 YYREEE (reference sequence). The V segment lost 3 bases and the J segment 3 bases; nucleotides outside the gene matches: 17. The CDR3 here is CASSWRDRVATAGTDTQYF. In DNA, the CDR3 is TGTGCCAGCAGCTGGAGGGACAGGGTAGCCACAGCCGGAACAGATACGCAGTATTTT.

This chain uses TRBV28 with TRBJ2-7, with a possible D match to TRBD1 (6 bases). CDR3 length equals 16 residues. V was clipped by 5 bases and J by 3 bases, with 20 bases between them. The germline CDR1 and CDR2 sequences are MDHEN and SYDVKM. CDR3 region: CASSQPTGRPSYEQYF. CDR3 sequence (DNA): TGTGCCAGCAGTCAACCGACAGGCCGGCCTAGCTACGAGCAGTACTTC.

This chain links TRBV28 with TRBJ2-1; 8 bases line up with TRBD2. The V gene end was trimmed by 5 bases and the J gene end by 6 bases; junction bases not matched to a gene: 9. The CDR3 runs 15 residues. Per germline, CDR1 MDHEN and CDR2 SYDVKM. This CDR3 reads CASSTWKGLVNEQFF. DNA for the CDR3: TGTGCCAGCAGTACCTGGAAGGGACTAGTCAATGAGCAGTTCTTC. The full variable domain, in which reference TRBV28 and TRBJ2-1 provide the parts outside the CDR3, is DVKVTQSSRYLVKRTGEKVFLECVQDMDHENMFWYRQDPGLGLRLIYFSYDVKMKEKGDIPEGYSVSREKKERFSLILESASTNQTSMYLCASSTWKGLVNEQFFGPGTRLTVL.

V and J are TRBV3-1 and TRBJ2-1, with 12 nucleotides matching TRBD2. This CDR3 comprises 16 residues. In germline, CDR1 is LGHDT, CDR2 YNNKEL (reference sequence). J gave up 12 bases and V 5 bases, and 14 bases lay outside the gene matches. The CDR3 sequence: CASSYGYTGTSGPQFF. DNA for the CDR3: TGTGCCAGCAGCTATGGGTATACCGGGACTAGCGGGCCGCAGTTCTTC.

The rearrangement joins TRBV5-1 to TRBJ2-4; D not certain. The V end was cut by 4 bases, the J end by 3 bases, with 14 bases between. Germline lookup yields CDR1 SGHRS and CDR2 YFSETQ. This CDR3 is 15 amino acids long. In DNA, the CDR3 is TGCGCCAGCAGCGACGGACGAACACTCAAAAACATTCAGTACTTC. This translates into CASSDGRTLKNIQYF. The full variable domain, with the rest looked up from reference TRBV5-1 and TRBJ2-4, is KAGVTQTPRYLIKTRGQQVTLSCSPISGHRSVSWYQQTPGQGLQFLFEYFSETQRNKGNFPGRFSGRQFSNSRSEMNVSTLELGDSALYLCASSDGRTLKNIQYFGAGTRLSVL.

This clonotype has just a few counts. The J gene is TRBJ2-1, the V gene TRBV7-2; D remains unclear. The germline CDR1 and CDR2 sequences are SGHTA and FQGNSA. The CDR3 runs 13 residues. V gave up 3 bases and J gave up 10 bases, with 13 bases separating them. The CDR3: CASSFQESREQFF. In nucleotides, the CDR3 is TGTGCCAGCAGCTTTCAGGAAAGCAGGGAGCAGTTCTTC.

J is TRBJ2-7 and V is TRBV28; D may be TRBD1 (5 bases). Per germline, CDR1 MDHEN and CDR2 SYDVKM. V gave up 2 bases and J gave up 3 bases, with 14 bases separating them. There are 15 residues in the CDR3. CDR3 in DNA: TGTGCCAGCAGTTTAAGGCAGGGTAGACGCTACGAGCAGTACTTC. This translates into CASSLRQGRRYEQYF.

In this sample, this clonotype turned up a few times. The CDR3 reads CSARGWGGGEQYF. The CDR3 nucleotides read TGCAGTGCTAGGGGGTGGGGCGGAGGCGAGCAGTACTTC. The genes are TRBV20-1 and TRBJ2-7; possibly TRBD1 or TRBD2 for D (5 bases each). The CDR3 extends over 13 amino acids. Germline CDR1 and CDR2: DFQATT and SNEGSKA (reference sequence). V lost 3 bases to trimming and J lost 6 bases, with 15 bases between them.

This clonotype was counted at least ten times. CDR3 in DNA: TGTGCCAGCAGTTCGCGAAGTTTAGCTAGCGGGTACAATGAGCAGTTCTTC. This gives the protein CASSSRSLASGYNEQFF. The J gene is TRBJ2-1, the V gene TRBV12-3 or TRBV12-4; TRBD2 agrees at 8 bases. With 4 bases clipped from V and 4 bases from J, the junction kept 12 bases outside the gene matches. The CDR3 extends over 17 amino acids.

This chain links TRBV18 with TRBJ1-2; the match to TRBD1 covers 8 bases. The V gene end was trimmed by 3 bases and the J gene end by 3 bases; junction bases not matched to a gene: 6. The CDR3 is 15 amino acids. The germline V gene encodes CDR1 KGHSH and CDR2 LQKENI. The DNA for the CDR3 is TGTGCCAGCTCACCTGGACAGGGAATCGACTATGGCTACACCTTC. Its translation is CASSPGQGIDYGYTF.

The chain recombines TRBV7-3 with TRBJ2-3; D unresolved. Looked up from germline, CDR1 is SGHTA and CDR2 is FQGTGA. The CDR3 runs to 16 residues. V was pared by 2 bases and J by 0 bases, with 12 bases between. DNA for the CDR3: TGTGCCAGCAGCTTATTACCCTTAACAAGCACAGATACGCAGTATTTT. Translation: CASSLLPLTSTDTQYF.

The table lists this clonotype with many counts. The chain links TRBV5-1 to TRBJ2-5, with D possibly being TRBD1 or TRBD2 (5 bases each). V was pared by 2 bases and J by 5 bases, with 16 bases between. Germline CDR1 and CDR2: SGHRS and YFSETQ. The CDR3 length is 15 residues. This CDR3 is CASSLGRRASETQYF. The CDR3, as DNA: TGCGCCAGCAGCTTAGGTCGCAGGGCTAGCGAGACCCAGTACTTC. Filled out from reference TRBV5-1 and TRBJ2-5, the complete variable domain reads KAGVTQTPRYLIKTRGQQVTLSCSPISGHRSVSWYQQTPGQGLQFLFEYFSETQRNKGNFPGRFSGRQFSNSRSEMNVSTLELGDSALYLCASSLGRRASETQYFGPGTRLLVL.

V usage is TRBV6-2 or TRBV6-3 and J usage is TRBJ1-2; 7 bases line up with TRBD1. This CDR3 region has 14 residues. Germline V gene data show CDR1 as MNHEY and CDR2 as SVGEGT. The trim removed 6 bases at V and 0 bases at J, leaving 4 bases unmatched. The CDR3 DNA reads TGTGCCAGCAGCCACGGGACAGCTAACTATGGCTACACCTTC. Amino acid sequence: CASSHGTANYGYTF.